The rows below give T cell receptor beta chains drawn from one sample of a study of CD8+CD57+ T cells in acquired aplastic anemia. TCRdb redid the calling of the reads with MiXCR, one entry per CDR3 protein. The sample records fewer than 250,000 distinct CDR3 sequences, 47% being singletons. Sequencing used sorted CD4+, CD8+, or CD8+CD57+ T cells (not recorded which) from PBMCs. These receptors all stem from a human donor with aplastic anemia. Each CDR3 is given with its conserved first and last residue.

TRBV20-1	13	TRBJ1-6	CSARRRANSPLHF
TRBV7-9	15	TRBJ1-2	CASSARDRENYGYTF
TRBV19	14	TRBJ1-5	CASSWGASNQPQHF
TRBV7-9	15	TRBJ2-2	CASSSTLAGTGELFF
TRBV29-1	16	TRBJ2-6	CSVDLAGSSGANVLTF
TRBV7-9	14	TRBJ2-1	CASSLGPLTGEQFF
TRBV10-3	16	TRBJ2-1	CAIRRTPGQGRNEQFF
TRBV7-8	14	TRBJ1-5	CASTLTGSNQPQHF
TRBV27	12	TRBJ2-7	CASSPNRLAEYF
TRBV7-8	14	TRBJ1-1	CASSLSSGDPEAFF
TRBV7-9	19	TRBJ2-4	CASSAGPGQGRIGRNIQYF
TRBV15	14	TRBJ1-2	CATSTDRAVEGYTF
TRBV2	12	TRBJ2-7	CASKTGAFEQYF
TRBV9	15	TRBJ1-1	CASSARQGLNTEAFF
TRBV6-5	16	TRBJ2-7	CASSYETGGTAYEQYF
TRBV19	15	TRBJ2-3	CASSIDRVRTDTQYF
TRBV18	13	TRBJ2-5	CASSPTEEETQYF
TRBV25-1	14	TRBJ1-2	CASSLGQIPPGYTF
TRBV7-3	13	TRBJ2-5	CASSPRGGETQYF
TRBV7-9	14	TRBJ1-2	CASSGGTGNYGYTF
TRBV7-9	14	TRBJ1-3	CASSLGRVANTIYF
TRBV7-4	19	TRBJ2-1	CASSLEAVREGGSYNEQFF
TRBV4-3	14	TRBJ2-7	CASSYMDSSYEQYF
TRBV12-3/TRBV12-4	15	TRBJ2-7	CASSRGTLADYEQYF
TRBV9	16	TRBJ1-3	CASSVAQGYSGNTIYF
TRBV7-2	16	TRBJ2-7	CASSLRPGQGHYEQYF
TRBV7-8	14	TRBJ2-7	CASTLLPHTYEQYF
TRBV20-1	14	TRBJ2-3	CSARTSGEADTQYF
TRBV24-1	15	TRBJ2-3	CATSDKGVTTDTQYF
TRBV19	12	TRBJ1-2	CATQGRNYGYTF
TRBV27	13	TRBJ2-1	CASSLSSRTEQFF
TRBV6-1	15	TRBJ2-7	CASSGQTTSPDEQYF
TRBV2	10	TRBJ2-7	CASRGKEQYF
TRBV24-1	13	TRBJ1-2	CATSVGESYGYTF
TRBV7-8	18	TRBJ2-5	CASSLGLAGGGYGETQYF
TRBV4-3	14	TRBJ2-7	CASSQDREGYEQYF
TRBV25-1	13	TRBJ1-2	CASSEYTGVGYTF
TRBV4-3	15	TRBJ1-6	CASSQDGTGALSLHF
TRBV2	11	TRBJ1-2	CASATDYGYTF
TRBV7-9	12	TRBJ2-7	CASSLGWAEQYF
TRBV20-1	10	TRBJ2-7	CSAFSDEQYF